The TCR beta chain under discussion was sequenced for a study of long-term antiretroviral therapy in people with HIV. Study-level points and caveats: Diversity rose after ART but stayed below transplant donor controls. Adherence to ART, viral resistance and therapy changes lacked any data.

At minimum, one pre-ART and two post-ART PBMC samples were obtained from each donor. Every single participant having HIV got treatment inside the United States. At survey level, the immunoSEQ assay was run in its v3.0 version. Assay used: immunoSEQ multiplex PCR; TCRdb lists only in-frame clones, some missing. The sample has approximately 30,000 clones; 70% to 85% are singletons. The CDR3 totals 12 residues. Germline V gives CDR1 SGHKS, CDR2 YYEKEE (reference sequence). The V end lost 4 bases, the J end lost 4 bases, and 6 bases lay between the germline ends. On this clone itself: Its antigen is unidentified.

The genes are TRBV5-5 and TRBJ2-1; D unresolved. This receptor was identified in a man aged 18 to 30 with HIV. The sample was unsorted PBMCs, taken 0.8 years before starting antiretroviral therapy. The CDR3 region has the DNA TGTGCCAGCAGCCTAAATTACAATGAGCAGTTCTTC. It codes for CASSLNYNEQFF.